This TCR beta chain was recovered during a study of identical twins (dated by TCRdb to the mid-2010s). Notes on the research overall: TCR alpha and beta repertoires from monozygotic twins, unrelated adults of various ages and cord blood were deep-sequenced to test whether fetal clonotypes persist. Replicate twin experiments were performed at different times using different library preparation protocols to rule out contamination. The paper's findings and limits, for the study overall: Zero-insertion analyses could be partly confounded by invariant T cells such as MAIT and iNKT, though diverse VJ usage argued against such confounding for most clonotypes. Because the same donors could not be followed over many years, the conclusions relied on cross-sectional statistical analysis. A weaker excess of twin sharing was found in beta out-of-frame sequences because the signal-to-noise ratio was lowered by fewer shared sequences. In monozygotic twins, recombination models systematically underestimated out-of-frame TCR alpha sharing, but the models matched the sharing seen between unrelated individuals. Abundant cord blood beta clonotypes had fewer insertions, young adult naive repertoires showed a similar but weaker trend, and memory repertoires showed no such trend. Compared with coincidental sharing between unrelated individuals, out-of-frame TCR alpha sequences shared between twins showed an excess of sequences with low generation probability.

Per the germline V gene, SGHRS is the CDR1 and YFSETQ is the CDR2. The germline V end is reduced by 7 bases and the J end by 6 bases; junction bases left unmatched: 4. Inclusive of the bounding cysteine and phenylalanine, the CDR3 is 13 residues long. Only CDR3 DNA is held: 39 bases, read in frame from base 1. This clonotype was observed a few times. Its antigen has not been determined. Base qualities are not provided; no much larger clone lies one nucleotide away. Library method: 5' RACE. Instrument used: Illumina HiSeq 2000. Template switching introduced a universal primer binding site; the final cDNA contained a unique molecular identifier, enabling accurate counting of TCR cDNA molecules. First-strand cDNA for TCR alpha and beta chains was synthesized from specific primers in the conserved constant-segment region. Each cDNA library was double barcoded, with a SMART-Mk sample barcode plus Illumina barcodes, to control for contamination. TruSeq adapter sequences along with Illumina sample barcodes were introduced in two successive PCR steps. Sequencing of the TCR alpha and beta cDNA libraries was done on the Illumina HiSeq platform using custom primers. The original methods were these. MiGEC processed the raw reads to extract unique molecular identifiers, while MiXCR was used to determine the CDR3 positions. Recombination models were inferred per individual with the repgenHMM and IGoR tools using an EM algorithm. The analysis of shared clonotypes was done with the tcR package in R, with sharing normalized by the product of cloneset sizes. To study raw recombination free of thymic and clonal selection effects, out-of-frame nonproductive sequences were analyzed. Starting from the raw public reads, TCRdb applied fastp trimming at Q25, assembled clones with MiXCR and retained in-frame beta chains. Every CDR3 protein is listed once, alongside the most common genes and DNA of its rows. TCRdb's processing, not the authors', yielded these V and J calls. Within this sample are under 500,000 distinct CDR3 sequences, with around an eighth of them counted one time only. The ten largest clones take up 0.8% to 1% of the sample.

Every donor was a healthy Caucasian. Three pairs of female monozygotic twins, all aged about 18 to 29 years, made up the twin cohort. Positive isolation kits from Invitrogen were used to isolate the CD4+ and CD8+ T cell populations. These data were also reused for a study on yellow fever vaccine responses in identical twins. As the second publication notes: According to the authors, the vaccine-induced T cell response in identical twins seemed to be partly convergent and partly specific to each individual. Focusing on identical twins, the study followed the T cell clones that responded to the vaccine, and did so with precision.

The chain is assembled from TRBV5-1 and TRBJ2-2; 9 of the junction bases match TRBD1. This TCR was sampled from a woman under 30 in good health. Sequencing was done on a sample of CD4+ T cells sorted from blood. The DNA sequence is as follows: TGCGCCAGCGCAGGGACAGGGTCCGGGGAGCTGTTTTTT. It is translated as CASAGTGSGELFF.